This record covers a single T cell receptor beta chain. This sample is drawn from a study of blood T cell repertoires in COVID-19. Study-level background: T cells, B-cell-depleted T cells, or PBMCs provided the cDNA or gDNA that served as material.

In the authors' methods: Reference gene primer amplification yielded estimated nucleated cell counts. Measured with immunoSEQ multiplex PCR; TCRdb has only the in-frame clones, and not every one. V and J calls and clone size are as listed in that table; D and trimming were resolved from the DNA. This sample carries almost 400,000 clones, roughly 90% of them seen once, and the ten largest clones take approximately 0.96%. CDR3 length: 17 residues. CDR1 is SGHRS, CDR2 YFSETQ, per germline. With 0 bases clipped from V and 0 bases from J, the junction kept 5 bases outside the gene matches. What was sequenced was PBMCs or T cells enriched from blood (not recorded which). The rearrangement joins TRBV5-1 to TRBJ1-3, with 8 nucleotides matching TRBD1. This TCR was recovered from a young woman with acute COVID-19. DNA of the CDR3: TGCGCCAGCAGCTTGGCTCCACAGGGGGGCTCTGGAAACACCATATATTTT. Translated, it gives CASSLAPQGGSGNTIYF.